This TCR beta chain was captured by sequencing in a study of T cell responses to AZD1222 COVID-19 vaccine. Findings and limits, study-wide: The peak T cell response came first, and repertoires were sampled only after it. Among the donors, most were white British and more were female, and clonal diversity was possibly underestimated. Just a handful of AZD1222 recipients were seropositive at baseline.

Sequencing was performed with immunoSEQ multiplex PCR; in TCRdb, only in-frame clones are kept and a portion is missing. Among tens of thousands of clones listed, 81% were seen once. Pooling was applied to second doses at about 4 or about 12 weeks. V lost 0 bases and J 5 bases, leaving 10 bases between the germline ends. The germline V gene has CDR1 LGHDT and CDR2 YNNKEL (reference sequence). The CDR3 extends over 14 amino acids. A remark on this clone: Its antigen is currently unknown. The same CDR3 is also encoded by other DNA sequences in this sample.

Source: peripheral blood, taken 28 days after the second AZD1222 dose. The sequence derives from an adult who received the AZD1222 COVID-19 vaccine. This chain connects TRBV3-1 (or the pseudogene TRBV3-2) to TRBJ2-5; D is perhaps TRBD1 (6 bases). Written as DNA, the CDR3 is TGTGCCAGCAGCCAAGATTGGGGGCAGGAGACCCAGTACTTC. The encoded protein is CASSQDWGQETQYF.